The 12 T cell receptor beta chains below come from one sample, sequenced in a study of T cell responses to AZD1222 COVID-19 vaccine. Only in-frame clones appear in the TCRdb table, and some are missing; sequencing was by immunoSEQ multiplex PCR. The table includes about 39,000 clones, 88% detected once. Sequencing used peripheral blood, obtained 28 days after the second dose of the MenACWY control vaccine. Receptors originate from an adult who received the MenACWY meningococcal vaccine as a control.

The rearrangement links TRBV29-1 to TRBJ2-7; D call uncertain. V lost 7 bases, J lost 6 bases, and 19 bases lay in between. Germline V gene lookup returns CDR1 SQVTM and CDR2 ANQGSEA. The CDR3 extends over 13 amino acids. The CDR3 nucleotides are TGCAGCGCAACCAAGGGAAGAGAAAGCGAGCAGTACTTC. The encoded protein is CSATKGRESEQYF.

The chain recombines TRBV5-1 with TRBJ1-1; TRBD1 is a possible D gene (5 bases). V lost 0 bases, J lost 5 bases, and 14 bases lay in between. Germline CDR1 reads SGHRS; CDR2 reads YFSETQ. CDR3 length: 15 residues. CDR3 loop: CASSLVAGYQTEAFF. The DNA for the CDR3 is TGCGCCAGCAGCTTGGTGGCAGGGTATCAAACTGAAGCTTTCTTT.

J is TRBJ2-1 and V is TRBV18; 7 positions agree with TRBD1. With 0 bases clipped from V and 1 base from J, the junction kept 6 bases outside the gene matches. The CDR3 contains 17 residues. Germline V gives CDR1 KGHSH, CDR2 LQKENI. The CDR3 DNA is TGTGCCAGCTCACCACCGACAACAGGGGATTCCTACAATGAGCAGTTCTTC. This codes for CASSPPTTGDSYNEQFF.

The V call is TRBV5-1, the J call TRBJ2-7, with TRBD2 matching over 10 bases. V lost 2 bases to trimming and J lost 3 bases; unmatched junction nucleotides: 14. Germline CDR1 is SGHRS and CDR2 is YFSETQ. CDR3 length: 18 amino acids. The CDR3 spells CASSFLGTSVRTFYEQYF. In DNA, the CDR3 is TGCGCCAGCAGCTTCTTAGGGACTAGCGTTCGCACCTTCTACGAGCAGTACTTC.

V is TRBV6-5 and J is TRBJ2-5; 7 positions match TRBD2. Per germline, CDR1 MNHEY and CDR2 SVGAGI. The CDR3 has 13 residues. The trim removed 8 bases at V and 2 bases at J, leaving 5 bases unmatched. In DNA form, the CDR3 reads TGTGCCAGCCGGGCTAGCGGACAAGAGACCCAGTACTTC. Translated, it gives CASRASGQETQYF.

V usage is TRBV30 and J usage is TRBJ1-5; 7 nucleotides align to TRBD1. The ends lost 6 bases at V and 7 bases at J; junction bases unmatched: 9. Germline CDR1 reads GTSNPN; CDR2 reads SVGIG (reference sequence). The CDR3 is 13 amino acids. As DNA, the CDR3 is TGTGCCTGTGAAACAGGGGTTGGACAGCCCCAGCATTTT. This gives the protein CACETGVGQPQHF. The whole variable domain, filled in from reference TRBV30 and TRBJ1-5, reads SQTIHQWPATLVQPVGSPLSLECTVEGTSNPNLYWYRQAAGRGLQLLFYSVGIGQISSEVPQNLSASRPQDRQFILSSKKLLLSDSGFYLCACETGVGQPQHFGDGTRLSIL.

V gene TRBV28 combines with J gene TRBJ1-2, with D uncertain. The length of the CDR3 is 11 residues. Germline V lookup: CDR1 MDHEN, CDR2 SYDVKM. The V gene lost 4 bases and the J gene lost 4 bases, with 4 bases spanning the gap. DNA for the CDR3: TGTGCCAGCAGTTACTTCTATGGCTACACCTTC. This encodes CASSYFYGYTF.

This clone was seen more than once but under ten times. The V and J genes are TRBV30 and TRBJ2-1; TRBD1 matches at 10 bases. The CDR3 spans 14 residues. Germline values: CDR1 GTSNPN, CDR2 SVGIG (reference sequence). The V and J ends lost 7 bases and 6 bases, in that order; junction bases with no gene match: 9. For the CDR3, the DNA is TGTGCCTACCGAAGGACAGGGGGGGTCAATGAGCAGTTCTTC. This translates into CAYRRTGGVNEQFF.

CDR3 bases: TGTGCCAGCAGATCGGTCTCGGAGGTGGTCGGGGAGCTGTTTTTT. Translating gives CASRSVSEVVGELFF. The chain combines TRBV27 with TRBJ2-2; maybe TRBD2 (5 bases). The CDR3 is 15 residues long. Germline CDR1 reads MNHEY; CDR2 reads SMNVEV (reference sequence). V was cut by 6 bases and J by 7 bases, with 18 bases left in between.

The V call is TRBV3-1 (or the pseudogene TRBV3-2), the J call TRBJ1-1; no firm D call. Trimming removed 0 bases at V and 0 bases at J, with 14 bases between. Germline lookup yields CDR1 LGHDT and CDR2 YNNKEL (reference sequence). The CDR3 consists of 17 residues. The CDR3 DNA is TGTGCCAGCAGCCAAGAATCCAGGTACCTCATGAACACTGAAGCTTTCTTT. Protein: CASSQESRYLMNTEAFF.

The chain employs TRBV7-3 and TRBJ2-2; D is perhaps TRBD2 (7 bases). The CDR3 contains 16 residues. CDR1 SGHTA and CDR2 FQGTGA come from the germline V gene. The germline V and J ends were trimmed by 5 bases and 2 bases, with 15 bases remaining between them. The CDR3 protein is CASSPKGGYNTGELFF. CDR3 bases: TGTGCCAGCAGCCCAAAGGGGGGGTATAACACCGGGGAGCTGTTTTTT.

This clone was seen a single time. The chain has TRBV27 and TRBJ2-5; D not resolved. Germline CDR1 is MNHEY and CDR2 is SMNVEV (reference sequence). Trimming took 6 bases from V and 2 from J, leaving 7 bases between them. The CDR3 runs 12 residues. CDR3 sequence: CASRRRQETQYF. DNA of the CDR3: TGTGCCAGCAGGAGGCGGCAAGAGACCCAGTACTTC.